The 10 T cell receptor beta chains given below trace back to one sample, sequenced in a study of technical replicates of blood from several donors. TCRdb keeps only in-frame clones here, not all; method: immunoSEQ multiplex PCR. In the table there are fewer than 75,000 clones, around 93% of which are singletons. Sequenced input: T cells isolated from PBMCs. The origin of the receptors is a human donor in good health.

The genes are TRBV6-1 and TRBJ2-7, with D unclear. V gave up 4 bases and J gave up 0 bases, with 10 bases separating them. CDR1 MNHNS and CDR2 SASEGT come from the germline V gene. The CDR3 is 14 amino acids. CDR3 loop: CASSATVSSYEQYF. CDR3 DNA: TGTGCCAGCAGTGCGACTGTAAGCTCCTACGAGCAGTACTTC.

This clone was seen once. The chain carries TRBV6-5 and TRBJ2-7; perhaps TRBD1 as D (6 bases). Trimming shortened V by 7 bases and J by 6 bases, and 10 bases separated the two germline ends. The CDR3 totals 11 residues. Germline assignment: CDR1 MNHEY and CDR2 SVGAGI. This chain's CDR3 is CASTQGREQYF. The CDR3 DNA is TGTGCCAGCACCCAGGGGCGCGAGCAGTACTTC.

In DNA, the CDR3 is TGTGCCAGCTTGCGGGACAGGGTCGATGTGCAGTACTTC. Translated, it gives CASLRDRVDVQYF. V gene TRBV6-1 combines with J gene TRBJ2-7; 9 nucleotides agree with TRBD1. Germline CDR1 reads MNHNS; CDR2 reads SASEGT. There are 13 residues in the CDR3. Unmatched junction bases numbered 11, after V lost 8 bases and J lost 9 bases.

The V call is TRBV30, the J call TRBJ1-5, with 8 bases lining up with TRBD1. This CDR3 comprises 15 residues. CDR1 and CDR2 (germline): GTSNPN, SVGIG (reference sequence). Losses at the gene ends were 0 bases for V and 3 bases for J; bases not matched to a gene: 4. The CDR3 loop is CAWSVGQGYNQPQHF. The DNA of the CDR3 is TGTGCCTGGAGTGTTGGACAGGGTTACAATCAGCCCCAGCATTTT.

This clone came up a few times. The chain has TRBV19 and TRBJ2-2; TRBD1 is a possible D gene (5 bases). The CDR3 totals 15 residues. From germline, CDR1 is LNHDA and CDR2 SQIVND (reference sequence). V lost 4 bases and J 1 base, leaving 10 bases between the germline ends. The CDR3 protein is CASSTRQMNTGELFF. The CDR3 nucleotides read TGTGCCAGTAGTACCAGACAGATGAACACCGGGGAGCTGTTTTTT.

V usage is TRBV27 and J usage is TRBJ2-6; D gene ambiguous. The CDR3 is 14 residues long. CDR1 and CDR2 (germline): MNHEY, SMNVEV (reference sequence). V was cut by 5 bases and J by 0 bases, with 5 bases left in between. The CDR3 DNA is TGTGCCAGCAGTCCGGGCTCTGGGGCCAACGTCCTGACTTTC. This translates into CASSPGSGANVLTF.

This chain links TRBV28 with TRBJ2-7; weak D call: TRBD1 (5 bases). V lost 2 bases and J lost 2, with 16 bases in between. The germline V gene encodes CDR1 MDHEN and CDR2 SYDVKM. The CDR3 consists of 16 residues. The CDR3 DNA reads as TGTGCCAGCAGTTTAAGTACAGGCCCTAAACCCTACGAGCAGTACTTC. Amino acids: CASSLSTGPKPYEQYF.

This clone occurred once. V is TRBV10-1 and J is TRBJ1-5; D remains unclear. Germline values: CDR1 WNHNN, CDR2 SYGVQD (reference sequence). Trimming removed 11 bases at V and 8 bases at J, with 10 bases between. The CDR3 consists of 10 residues. In DNA, the CDR3 is TGCGCCGGAGCTACGGAGCCCCAGCATTTT. Translated, it gives CAGATEPQHF.

The chain carries TRBV5-1 and TRBJ1-2, with TRBD1 identical over 7 bases. The CDR3 is 14 residues long. Germline V lookup: CDR1 SGHRS, CDR2 YFSETQ. Germline trimming cut 0 bases from V and 5 bases from J; bases unmatched to any gene: 4. CDR3 region: CASSLVSGGYGYTF. CDR3 DNA: TGCGCCAGCAGCTTGGTGTCAGGGGGATATGGCTACACCTTC.

This chain uses TRBV15 with TRBJ1-4; D gene unclear. V was trimmed by 0 bases and J by 0 bases, leaving 8 bases between them. The CDR3 loop spans 16 amino acids. Germline V CDR1 and CDR2: LNHNV, YYDKDF (reference sequence). This chain's CDR3 is CATSRDSGATNEKLFF. The CDR3 DNA follows: TGTGCCACCAGCAGAGATTCCGGAGCAACTAATGAAAAACTGTTTTTT.